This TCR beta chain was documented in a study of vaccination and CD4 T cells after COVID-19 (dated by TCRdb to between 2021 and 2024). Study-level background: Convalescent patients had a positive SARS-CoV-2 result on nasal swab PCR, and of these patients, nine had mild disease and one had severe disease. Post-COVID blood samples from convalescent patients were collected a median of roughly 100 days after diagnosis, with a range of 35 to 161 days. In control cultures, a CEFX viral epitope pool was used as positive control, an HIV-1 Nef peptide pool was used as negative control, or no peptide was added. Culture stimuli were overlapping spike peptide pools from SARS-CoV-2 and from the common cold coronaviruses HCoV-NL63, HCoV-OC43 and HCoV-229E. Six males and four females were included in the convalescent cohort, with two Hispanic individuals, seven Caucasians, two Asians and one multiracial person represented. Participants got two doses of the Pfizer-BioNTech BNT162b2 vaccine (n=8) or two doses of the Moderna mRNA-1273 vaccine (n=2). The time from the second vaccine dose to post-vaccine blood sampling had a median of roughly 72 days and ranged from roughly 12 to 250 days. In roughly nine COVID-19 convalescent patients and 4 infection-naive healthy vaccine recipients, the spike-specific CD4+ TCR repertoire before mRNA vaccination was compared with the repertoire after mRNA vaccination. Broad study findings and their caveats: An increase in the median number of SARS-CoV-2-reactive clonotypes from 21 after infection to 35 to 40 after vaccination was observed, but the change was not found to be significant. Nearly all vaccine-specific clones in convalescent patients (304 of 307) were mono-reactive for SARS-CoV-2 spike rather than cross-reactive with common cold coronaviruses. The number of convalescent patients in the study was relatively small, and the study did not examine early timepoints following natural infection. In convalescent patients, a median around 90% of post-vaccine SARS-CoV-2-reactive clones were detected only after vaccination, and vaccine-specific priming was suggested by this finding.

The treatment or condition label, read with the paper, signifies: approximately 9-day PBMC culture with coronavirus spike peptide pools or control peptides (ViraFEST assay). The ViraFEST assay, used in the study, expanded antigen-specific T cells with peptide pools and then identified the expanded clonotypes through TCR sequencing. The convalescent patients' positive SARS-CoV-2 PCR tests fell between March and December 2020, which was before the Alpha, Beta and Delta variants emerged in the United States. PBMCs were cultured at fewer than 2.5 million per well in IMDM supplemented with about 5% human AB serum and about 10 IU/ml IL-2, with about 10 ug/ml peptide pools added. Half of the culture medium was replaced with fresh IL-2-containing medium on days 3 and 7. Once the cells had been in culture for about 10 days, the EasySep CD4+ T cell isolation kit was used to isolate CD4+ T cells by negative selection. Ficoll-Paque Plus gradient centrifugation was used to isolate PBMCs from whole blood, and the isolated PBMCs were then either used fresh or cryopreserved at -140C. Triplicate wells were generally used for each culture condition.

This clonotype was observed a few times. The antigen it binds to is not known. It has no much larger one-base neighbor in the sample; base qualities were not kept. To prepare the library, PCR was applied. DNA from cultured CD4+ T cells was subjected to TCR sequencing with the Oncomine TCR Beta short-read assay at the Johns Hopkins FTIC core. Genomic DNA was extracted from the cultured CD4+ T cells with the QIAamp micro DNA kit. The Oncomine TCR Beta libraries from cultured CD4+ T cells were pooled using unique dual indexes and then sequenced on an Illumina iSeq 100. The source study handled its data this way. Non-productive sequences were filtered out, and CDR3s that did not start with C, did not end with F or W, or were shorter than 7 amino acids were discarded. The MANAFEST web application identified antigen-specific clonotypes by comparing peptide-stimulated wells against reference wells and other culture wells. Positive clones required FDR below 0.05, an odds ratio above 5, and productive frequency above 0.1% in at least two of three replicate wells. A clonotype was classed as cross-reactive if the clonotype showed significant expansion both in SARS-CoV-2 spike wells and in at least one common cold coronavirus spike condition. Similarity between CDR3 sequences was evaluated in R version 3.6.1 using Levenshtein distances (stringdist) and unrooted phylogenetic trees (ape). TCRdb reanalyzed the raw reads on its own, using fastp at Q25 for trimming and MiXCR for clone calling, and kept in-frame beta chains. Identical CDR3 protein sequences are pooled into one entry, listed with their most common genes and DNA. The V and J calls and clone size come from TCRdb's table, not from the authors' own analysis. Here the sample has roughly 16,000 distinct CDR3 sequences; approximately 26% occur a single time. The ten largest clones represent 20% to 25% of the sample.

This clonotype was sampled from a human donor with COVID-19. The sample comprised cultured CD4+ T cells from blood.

The bases read TGTGCCAGCAGCTTCCCGAGTCGGGTGACCGGGGAGCTGTTTTTT. This translates into CASSFPSRVTGELFF. This chain is built from TRBV11-2 and TRBJ2-2; the D gene identity is not certain. CDR1 and CDR2 are read off the germline V gene as SGHAT and FQNNGV. From the cysteine through the phenylalanine, the CDR3 covers 15 amino acids. Here the CDR3 DNA is all that survives: 45 bases in frame from base 1. V is shortened by 3 bases, J by 5 bases, and the region joining them spans 13 bases.